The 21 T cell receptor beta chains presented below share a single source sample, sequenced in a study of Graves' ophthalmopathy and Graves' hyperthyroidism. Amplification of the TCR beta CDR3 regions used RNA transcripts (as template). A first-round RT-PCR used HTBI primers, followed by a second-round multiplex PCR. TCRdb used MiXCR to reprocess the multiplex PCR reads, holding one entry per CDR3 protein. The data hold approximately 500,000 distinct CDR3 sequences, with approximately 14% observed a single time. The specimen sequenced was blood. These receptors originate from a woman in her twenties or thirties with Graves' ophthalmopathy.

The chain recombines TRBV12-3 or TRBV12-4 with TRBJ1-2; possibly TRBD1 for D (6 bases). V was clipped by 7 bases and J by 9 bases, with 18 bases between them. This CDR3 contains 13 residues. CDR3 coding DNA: TGTGCCAGCACCGAGTGGGGCAGGGGTAGCTACACCTTC. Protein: CASTEWGRGSYTF.

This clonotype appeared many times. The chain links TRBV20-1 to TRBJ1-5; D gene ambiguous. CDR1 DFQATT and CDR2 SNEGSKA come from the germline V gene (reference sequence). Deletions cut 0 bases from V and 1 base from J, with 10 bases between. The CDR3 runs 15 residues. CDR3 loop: CSARERVKSNQPQHF. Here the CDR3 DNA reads TGCAGTGCTAGAGAAAGGGTCAAGAGCAATCAGCCCCAGCATTTT.

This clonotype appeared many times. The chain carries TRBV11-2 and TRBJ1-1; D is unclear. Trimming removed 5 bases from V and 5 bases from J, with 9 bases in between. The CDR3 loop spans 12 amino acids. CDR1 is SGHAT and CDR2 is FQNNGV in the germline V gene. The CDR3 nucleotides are TGTGCCAGCAGCCTATACGGGACTGAAGCTTTCTTT. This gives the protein CASSLYGTEAFF.

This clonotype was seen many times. The DNA for the CDR3 is TGTGCCAGCAGTGAGACACCTCGGGACACTGAAGCTTTCTTT. The encoded protein is CASSETPRDTEAFF. The chain uses TRBV2 and TRBJ1-1, with D unclear. This CDR3 contains 14 residues. The V and J ends lost 3 bases and 3 bases respectively, with 11 bases between them. Germline assignment: CDR1 SNHLY and CDR2 FYNNEI.

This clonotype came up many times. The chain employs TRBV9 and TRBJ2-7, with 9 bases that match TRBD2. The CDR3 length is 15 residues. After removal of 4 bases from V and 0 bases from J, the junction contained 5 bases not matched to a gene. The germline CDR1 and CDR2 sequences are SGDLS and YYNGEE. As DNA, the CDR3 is TGTGCCAGCAGCAATAGCGGGGGAGACTCCTACGAGCAGTACTTC. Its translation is CASSNSGGDSYEQYF.

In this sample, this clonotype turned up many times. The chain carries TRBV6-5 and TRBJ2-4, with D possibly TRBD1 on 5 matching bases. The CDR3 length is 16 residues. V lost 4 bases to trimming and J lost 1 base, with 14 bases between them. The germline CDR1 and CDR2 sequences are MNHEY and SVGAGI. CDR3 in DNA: TGTGCCAGCAGTTCCGGAGCCAAGGGGGCCAAAAACATTCAGTACTTC. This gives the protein CASSSGAKGAKNIQYF.

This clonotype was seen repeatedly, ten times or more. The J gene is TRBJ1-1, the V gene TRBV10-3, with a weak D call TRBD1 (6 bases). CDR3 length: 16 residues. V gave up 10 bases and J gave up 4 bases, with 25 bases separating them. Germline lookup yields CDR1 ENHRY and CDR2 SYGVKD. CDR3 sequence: CATTPGQGILGTEAFF. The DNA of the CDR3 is TGTGCCACGACCCCGGGGCAGGGGATTTTGGGCACTGAAGCTTTCTTT.

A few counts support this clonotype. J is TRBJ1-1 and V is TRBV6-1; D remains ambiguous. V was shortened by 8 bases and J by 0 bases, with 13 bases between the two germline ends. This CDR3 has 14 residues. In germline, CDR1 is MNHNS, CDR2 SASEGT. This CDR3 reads CASPPTEMNTEAFF. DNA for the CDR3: TGTGCCAGCCCTCCTACAGAGATGAACACTGAAGCTTTCTTT.

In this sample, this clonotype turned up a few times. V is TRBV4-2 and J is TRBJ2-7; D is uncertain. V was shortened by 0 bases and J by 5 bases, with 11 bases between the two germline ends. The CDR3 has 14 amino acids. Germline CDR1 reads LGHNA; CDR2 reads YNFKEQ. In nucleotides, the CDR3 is TGTGCCAGCAGCCAAGAACCTGCTTGGGACGAGCAGTACTTC. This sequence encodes CASSQEPAWDEQYF.

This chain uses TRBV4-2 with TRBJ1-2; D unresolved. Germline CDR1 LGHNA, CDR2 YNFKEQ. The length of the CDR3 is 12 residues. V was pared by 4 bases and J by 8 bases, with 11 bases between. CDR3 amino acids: CASSPPGEGYTF. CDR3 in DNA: TGTGCCAGCAGCCCTCCGGGAGAGGGCTACACCTTC.

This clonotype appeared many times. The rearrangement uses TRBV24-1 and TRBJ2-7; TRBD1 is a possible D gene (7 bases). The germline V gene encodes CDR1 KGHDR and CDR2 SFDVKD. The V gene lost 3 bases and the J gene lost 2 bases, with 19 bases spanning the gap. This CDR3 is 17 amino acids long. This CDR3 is CATSDPRRGDSPYEQYF. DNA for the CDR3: TGTGCCACCAGTGATCCACGGCGCGGGGACAGCCCCTACGAGCAGTACTTC.

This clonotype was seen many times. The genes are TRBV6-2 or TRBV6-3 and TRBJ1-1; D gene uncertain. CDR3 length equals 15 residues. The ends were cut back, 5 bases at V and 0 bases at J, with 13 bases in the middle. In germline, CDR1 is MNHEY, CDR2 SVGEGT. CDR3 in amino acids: CASSLTRTLNTEAFF. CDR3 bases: TGTGCCAGCAGTCTAACCAGGACCTTGAACACTGAAGCTTTCTTT.

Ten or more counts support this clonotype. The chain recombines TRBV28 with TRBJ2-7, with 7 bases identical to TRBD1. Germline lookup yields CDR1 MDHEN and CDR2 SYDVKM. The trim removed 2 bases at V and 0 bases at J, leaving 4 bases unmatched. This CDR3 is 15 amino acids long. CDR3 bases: TGTGCCAGCAGTTTAAGAGGGACAGCCTCCTACGAGCAGTACTTC. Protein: CASSLRGTASYEQYF.

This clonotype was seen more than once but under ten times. The CDR3 nucleotides read TGTGCCAGCAGCTTAGTATTTAGCGGGGACCCGTACGAGCAGTACTTC. This translates into CASSLVFSGDPYEQYF. V gene TRBV11-2 combines with J gene TRBJ2-7, with 8 bases matching TRBD2. The CDR3 is 16 residues long. After removal of 1 base from V and 4 bases from J, the junction contained 9 bases not matched to a gene. Germline V gene sequence: CDR1 SGHAT, CDR2 FQNNGV.

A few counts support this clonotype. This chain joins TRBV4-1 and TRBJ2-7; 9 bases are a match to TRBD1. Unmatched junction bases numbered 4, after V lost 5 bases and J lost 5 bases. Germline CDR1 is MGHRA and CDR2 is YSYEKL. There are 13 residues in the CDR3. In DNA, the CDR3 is TGCGCCAGCAGCACAGGACAGGGGAACGAGCAGTACTTC. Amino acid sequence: CASSTGQGNEQYF.

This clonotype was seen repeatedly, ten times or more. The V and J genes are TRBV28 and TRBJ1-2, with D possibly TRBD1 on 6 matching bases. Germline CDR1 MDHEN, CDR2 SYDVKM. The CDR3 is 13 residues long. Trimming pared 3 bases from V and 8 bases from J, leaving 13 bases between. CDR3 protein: CASSFLQGRGYTF. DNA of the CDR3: TGTGCCAGCAGTTTTTTACAGGGTAGGGGCTACACCTTC.

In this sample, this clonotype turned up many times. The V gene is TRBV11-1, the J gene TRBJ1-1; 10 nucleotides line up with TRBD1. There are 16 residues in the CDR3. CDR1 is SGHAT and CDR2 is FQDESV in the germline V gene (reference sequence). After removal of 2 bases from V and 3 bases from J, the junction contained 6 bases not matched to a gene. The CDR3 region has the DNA TGTGCCAGCAGCTTAAGGGTGACAGGGGGCGACACTGAAGCTTTCTTT. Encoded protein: CASSLRVTGGDTEAFF.

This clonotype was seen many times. The CDR3 spells CASSIADRTPGELFF. CDR3 DNA: TGTGCCAGCAGCATTGCCGACAGGACGCCCGGGGAGCTGTTTTTT. The chain links TRBV11-2 to TRBJ2-2; the D gene is possibly TRBD1 (6 bases). Germline V gene sequence: CDR1 SGHAT, CDR2 FQNNGV. V was pared by 5 bases and J by 6 bases, with 16 bases between. This CDR3 region has 15 residues.

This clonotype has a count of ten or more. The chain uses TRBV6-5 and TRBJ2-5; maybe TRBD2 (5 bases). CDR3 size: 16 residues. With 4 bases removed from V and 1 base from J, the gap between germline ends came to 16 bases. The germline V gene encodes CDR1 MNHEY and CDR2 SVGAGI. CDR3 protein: CASSSYSGLAQETQYF. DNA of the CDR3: TGTGCCAGCAGTTCTTACTCGGGGTTGGCCCAAGAGACCCAGTACTTC.

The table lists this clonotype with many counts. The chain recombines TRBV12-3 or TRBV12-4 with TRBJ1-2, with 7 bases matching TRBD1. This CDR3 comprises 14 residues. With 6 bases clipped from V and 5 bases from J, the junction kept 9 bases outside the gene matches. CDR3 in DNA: TGTGCCAGCAGCTCCCAGGGGGGGTGGTATGGCTACACCTTC. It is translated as CASSSQGGWYGYTF.

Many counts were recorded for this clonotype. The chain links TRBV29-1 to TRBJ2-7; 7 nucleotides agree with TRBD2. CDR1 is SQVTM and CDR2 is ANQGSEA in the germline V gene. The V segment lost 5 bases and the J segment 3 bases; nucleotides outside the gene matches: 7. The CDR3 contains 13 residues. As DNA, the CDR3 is TGCAGCGTTTCCGGGACTATAAACTACGAGCAGTACTTC. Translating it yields CSVSGTINYEQYF.